The sample holds one count of the clone carrying this T cell receptor beta chain. During active infection, Seattle patients enrolled and were then monitored through disease. These data come from a study of blood T cell repertoires in COVID-19. Germline values: CDR1 WNHNN, CDR2 SYGVQD (reference sequence). The CDR3 has 14 residues. Trimming shortened V by 3 bases and J by 1 base, and 9 bases separated the two germline ends. Here immunoSEQ multiplex PCR was the method, and the copy in TCRdb shows in-frame clones only, minus some. The sample consists of hundreds of thousands of clones, around 91% of them appearing once.

Sequencing used peripheral blood. The V gene is TRBV10-1, the J gene TRBJ1-1; D gene uncertain. The sequence came from a woman in her thirties or forties with COVID-19, enrolled during active disease. CDR3 nucleotides: TGCGCCAGCAGTGAACCAGATACGAACACTGAAGCTTTCTTT. It is translated as CASSEPDTNTEAFF.